This entry lists 17 T cell receptor beta chains sequenced from one sample in a study of shared clonotypes between healthy human individuals. Some clones are missing from TCRdb's copy, which holds only in-frame ones; the method was immunoSEQ multiplex PCR. This table has roughly 2.1 million clones, about 93% appearing once. Positive CCR7 selection of CD45RO-negative cells yielded the naive CD8 cells, and terminally differentiated effector memory CD45RA+ cells were excluded. Specimen: naive CD8+ T cells from PBMCs. Every receptor here comes from a man younger than 35 in good health. Some clones in this sample may be carry-over from other donors' samples.

About this clone: This same CDR3 is encoded by further DNA sequences in the sample. The rearrangement links TRBV9 to TRBJ1-1; possible D gene TRBD1, 5 bases. The germline gives CDR1 SGDLS, CDR2 YYNGEE. The V end was cut by 5 bases, the J end by 0 bases, with 11 bases between. The CDR3 runs 14 residues. CDR3 sequence (DNA): TGTGCCAGCAGTCCCGGGACGGTGAACACTGAAGCTTTCTTT. It yields the protein CASSPGTVNTEAFF. Together with reference TRBV9 and TRBJ1-1, the CDR3 gives the full variable domain: DSGVTQTPKHLITATGQRVTLRCSPRSGDLSVYWYQQSLDQGLQFLIQYYNGEERAKGNILERFSAQQFPDLHSELNLSSLELGDSALYFCASSPGTVNTEAFFGQGTRLTVV.

This chain uses TRBV6-5 with TRBJ1-2; D perhaps matches TRBD1 (5 bases). This CDR3 has 13 residues. The germline gives CDR1 MNHEY, CDR2 SVGAGI. The V end lost 8 bases, the J end lost 3 bases, and 13 bases lay between the germline ends. CDR3 region: CASALGGDYGYTF. The DNA for the CDR3 is TGTGCCAGCGCACTCGGGGGGGACTATGGCTACACCTTC.

The chain couples TRBV6-5 to TRBJ2-1; no definite D call. CDR3 length: 15 residues. The V end was cut by 6 bases, the J end by 4 bases, with 16 bases between. From germline, CDR1 is MNHEY and CDR2 SVGAGI. The CDR3 coding sequence is TGTGCCAGCAGCCTCGAGGAGTCGGCTTACAATGAGCAGTTCTTC. This encodes CASSLEESAYNEQFF.

The chain joins TRBV6-1 to TRBJ2-7, with 7 bases that match TRBD2. Germline V lookup: CDR1 MNHNS, CDR2 SASEGT. With 2 bases clipped from V and 7 bases from J, the junction kept 5 bases outside the gene matches. The CDR3 covers 13 residues. CDR3 nucleotides: TGTGCCAGCAGTGAAACCGGACTAGGGGAGCAGTACTTC. As protein: CASSETGLGEQYF.

This clone appeared once. V usage is TRBV7-9 and J usage is TRBJ2-5; D remains unclear. The CDR3 is 15 residues long. Deletions cut 0 bases from V and 5 bases from J, with 13 bases between. Germline values: CDR1 SEHNR, CDR2 FQNEAQ (reference sequence). Here the CDR3 DNA reads TGTGCCAGCAGCTTAGCGCTTGCAGATCCGGAGACCCAGTACTTC. It yields the protein CASSLALADPETQYF. Filled out from reference TRBV7-9 and TRBJ2-5, the complete variable domain reads DTGVSQNPRHKITKRGQNVTFRCDPISEHNRLYWYRQTLGQGPEFLTYFQNEAQLEKSRLLSDRFSAERPKGSFSTLEIQRTEQGDSAMYLCASSLALADPETQYFGPGTRLLVL.

This clone has only one observation. The chain is built from TRBV6-5 and TRBJ2-7, with TRBD2 matching 7 bases. The CDR3 covers 14 residues. Germline trimming cut 2 bases from V and 3 bases from J; bases unmatched to any gene: 4. Germline assignment: CDR1 MNHEY and CDR2 SVGAGI. In nucleotides, the CDR3 is TGTGCCAGCAGTTACGTCGGCGGGAGCTACGAGCAGTACTTC. It specifies CASSYVGGSYEQYF.

The CDR3 protein is CASSLSHWSSSYNEQFF. In DNA form, the CDR3 reads TGTGCCAGCAGTTTATCGCACTGGTCTTCATCATACAATGAGCAGTTCTTC. The J gene is TRBJ2-1, the V gene TRBV27; D not certain. V lost 0 bases, J lost 4 bases, and 16 bases lay in between. The length of the CDR3 is 17 residues. Germline V gene data show CDR1 as MNHEY and CDR2 as SMNVEV (reference sequence).

The chain uses TRBV27 and TRBJ2-2; 12 nucleotides match TRBD1. From germline, CDR1 is MNHEY and CDR2 SMNVEV (reference sequence). Unmatched junction bases numbered 7, after V lost 2 bases and J lost 6 bases. The CDR3 length is 17 residues. Here the CDR3 reads CASSLRIGTGGPGELFF. The CDR3 DNA is TGTGCCAGCAGTTTACGGATCGGGACAGGGGGCCCCGGGGAGCTGTTTTTT.

The chain combines TRBV6-1 with TRBJ1-2; 10 bases are a match to TRBD1. The CDR3 runs 13 residues. The V and J ends lost 4 bases and 12 bases, in that order; junction bases with no gene match: 8. Germline assignment: CDR1 MNHNS and CDR2 SASEGT. The CDR3 nucleotides are TGTGCCAGCAGTGTACCGACCGACAGGGGGCACACCTTC. Residues: CASSVPTDRGHTF.

The CDR3 DNA is TGTGCCAGCAGTTACTACACTCCAGGGTCGGGGCCCCAGCATTTT. Its protein product is CASSYYTPGSGPQHF. The V gene is TRBV6-6, the J gene TRBJ1-5; tentatively, D is TRBD1 (5 bases). Trimming removed 1 base at V and 9 bases at J, with 16 bases between. The germline CDR1 and CDR2 sequences are MNHNY and SVGAGI (reference sequence). This CDR3 comprises 15 residues.

This chain connects TRBV11-2 to TRBJ2-3; weak D call: TRBD1 (6 bases). Germline V CDR1 and CDR2: SGHAT, FQNNGV. The CDR3 is 15 residues long. Deletions cut 0 bases from V and 6 bases from J, with 13 bases between. The CDR3 region is CASSLETRGLDTQYF. The CDR3 DNA reads TGTGCCAGCAGCTTAGAAACGAGGGGGTTGGATACGCAGTATTTT. Drawing the rest from reference TRBV11-2 and TRBJ2-3, the complete variable domain is EAGVAQSPRYKIIEKRQSVAFWCNPISGHATLYWYQQILGQGPKLLIQFQNNGVVDDSQLPKDRFSAERLKGVDSTLKIQPAKLEDSAVYLCASSLETRGLDTQYFGPGTRLTVL.

The table lists this clone with a count of one. The chain joins TRBV7-9 to TRBJ2-6; the match to TRBD1 covers 10 bases. The germline V gene encodes CDR1 SEHNR and CDR2 FQNEAQ (reference sequence). CDR3 length: 17 residues. J was trimmed by 0 bases and V by 5 bases; bases with no gene match: 4. In DNA form, the CDR3 reads TGTGCCAGCAGCAAGGGACAGGGGATCTCTGGGGCCAACGTCCTGACTTTC. This sequence encodes CASSKGQGISGANVLTF.

The chain uses TRBV19 and TRBJ1-1, with D hard to call. Trimming removed 1 base from V and 5 bases from J, with 11 bases in between. This CDR3 is 14 amino acids long. CDR1 is LNHDA, CDR2 SQIVND, per germline (reference sequence). CDR3 nucleotide sequence: TGTGCCAGTAGTATAGGCCAGGACCCTACTGAAGCTTTCTTT. It translates to CASSIGQDPTEAFF.

The chain has TRBV7-2 and TRBJ2-7; 10 nucleotides match TRBD2. Germline V gives CDR1 SGHTA, CDR2 FQGNSA. The CDR3 spans 14 residues. With 5 bases clipped from V and 3 bases from J, the junction kept 4 bases outside the gene matches. CDR3 loop: CASSAGLAVYEQYF. DNA for the CDR3: TGTGCCAGCAGCGCAGGACTAGCGGTCTACGAGCAGTACTTC. The entire variable domain, with the rest obtained from reference TRBV7-2 and TRBJ2-7, is as follows: GAGVSQSPSNKVTEKGKDVELRCDPISGHTALYWYRQSLGQGLEFLIYFQGNSAPDKSGLPSDRFSAERTGGSVSTLTIQRTQQEDSAVYLCASSAGLAVYEQYFGPGTRLTVT.

V and J are TRBV13 and TRBJ1-4; tentatively, D is TRBD1 (6 bases). The V and J ends lost 4 bases and 8 bases respectively, with 17 bases between them. Germline V lookup: CDR1 PRHDT, CDR2 FYEKMQ (reference sequence). This CDR3 has 15 residues. CDR3 DNA: TGTGCCAGCAGCTCTAGAGGGGGTTCTGAGGAAAAACTGTTTTTT. Its protein is CASSSRGGSEEKLFF. The complete variable domain, with remaining parts taken from reference TRBV13 and TRBJ1-4, reads AAGVIQSPRHLIKEKRETATLKCYPIPRHDTVYWYQQGPGQDPQFLISFYEKMQSDKGSIPDRFSAQQFSDYHSELNMSSLELGDSALYFCASSSRGGSEEKLFFGSGTQLSVL.

The chain uses TRBV7-9 and TRBJ2-4, with 8 bases that match TRBD1. Germline CDR1 is SEHNR and CDR2 is FQNEAQ (reference sequence). This CDR3 is built from 15 residues. J was trimmed by 9 bases and V by 5 bases; bases with no gene match: 12. The CDR3 DNA sequence: TGTGCCAGCAGCATTGGGACAGGTGATAGGGTCATTCAGTACTTC. Its translation is CASSIGTGDRVIQYF.

CDR3 DNA sequence: TGTGCCAGCAGCGCAGGTCGAAGAGGGGGCGGCACGGACACTGAAGCTTTCTTT. Protein sequence: CASSAGRRGGGTDTEAFF. The chain carries TRBV9 and TRBJ1-1, with 7 positions matching TRBD1. Germline loops: CDR1 SGDLS, CDR2 YYNGEE. The CDR3 covers 18 residues. With 3 bases clipped from V and 3 bases from J, the junction kept 17 bases outside the gene matches.